This entry concerns a single T cell receptor beta chain. This record comes from a study of cytomegalovirus exposure and HLA in healthy donors. The trim removed 5 bases at V and 9 bases at J, leaving 11 bases unmatched. Germline values: CDR1 MNHEY, CDR2 SMNVEV (reference sequence). The CDR3 has 15 residues. Donors sampled were nominally healthy, though unrecorded immune exposures were likely. PCR used 60 Vbeta primers and 13 Jbeta primers. The data were produced by immunoSEQ multiplex PCR, yet TCRdb's version contains in-frame clones alone and is incomplete. The sample records 200,000 or so clones, approximately 78% being singletons.

V and J are TRBV27 and TRBJ2-1; 9 bases are shared with TRBD2. Specimen: PBMCs. The source is a woman aged 50 to 60 in good health and CMV-seropositive. The DNA of the CDR3 is TGTGCCAGCAGTAGTACTAGCGGGCCGAGGGGTGAGCAGTTCTTC. Encoded protein: CASSSTSGPRGEQFF.